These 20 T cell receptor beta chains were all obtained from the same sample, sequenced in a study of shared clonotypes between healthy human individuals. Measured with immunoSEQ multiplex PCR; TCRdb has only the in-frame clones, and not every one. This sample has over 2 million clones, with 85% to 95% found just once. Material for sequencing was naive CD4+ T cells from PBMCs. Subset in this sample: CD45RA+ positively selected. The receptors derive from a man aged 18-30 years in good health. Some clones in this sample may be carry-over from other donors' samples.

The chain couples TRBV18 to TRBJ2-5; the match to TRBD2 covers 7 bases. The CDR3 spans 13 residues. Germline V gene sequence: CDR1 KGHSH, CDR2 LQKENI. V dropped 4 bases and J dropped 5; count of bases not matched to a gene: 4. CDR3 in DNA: TGTGCCAGCTCACGGGACTATGGGGAGACCCAGTACTTC. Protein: CASSRDYGETQYF.

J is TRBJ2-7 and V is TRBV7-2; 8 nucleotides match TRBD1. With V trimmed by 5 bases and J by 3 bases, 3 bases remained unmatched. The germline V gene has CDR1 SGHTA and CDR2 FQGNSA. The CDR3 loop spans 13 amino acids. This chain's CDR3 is CASSPGTGYEQYF. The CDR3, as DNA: TGTGCCAGCAGCCCAGGGACAGGCTACGAGCAGTACTTC. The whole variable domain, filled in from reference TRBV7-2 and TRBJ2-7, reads GAGVSQSPSNKVTEKGKDVELRCDPISGHTALYWYRQSLGQGLEFLIYFQGNSAPDKSGLPSDRFSAERTGGSVSTLTIQRTQQEDSAVYLCASSPGTGYEQYFGPGTRLTVT.

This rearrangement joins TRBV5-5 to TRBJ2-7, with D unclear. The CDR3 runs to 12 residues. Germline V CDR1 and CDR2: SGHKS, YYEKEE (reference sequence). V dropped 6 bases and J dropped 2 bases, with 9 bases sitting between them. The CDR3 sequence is CASTSRPYEQYF. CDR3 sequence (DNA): TGTGCCAGCACCTCGCGGCCCTACGAGCAGTACTTC.

The CDR3 region is CASSQSSGTEDTGELFF. The CDR3, as DNA: TGCGCCAGCAGCCAATCTTCCGGGACAGAAGACACCGGGGAGCTGTTTTTT. This sequence joins TRBV5-1 and TRBJ2-2, with TRBD1 identical over 7 bases. CDR1 is SGHRS and CDR2 is YFSETQ in the germline V gene. Trimming removed 4 bases from V and 3 bases from J; junction bases left unmatched: 12. The CDR3 is made up of 17 amino acids.

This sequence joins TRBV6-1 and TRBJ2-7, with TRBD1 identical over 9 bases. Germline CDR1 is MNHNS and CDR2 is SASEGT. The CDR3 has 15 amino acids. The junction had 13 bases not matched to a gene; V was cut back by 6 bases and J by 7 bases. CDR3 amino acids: CASRSPWTGVWEQYF. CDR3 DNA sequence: TGTGCCAGCAGGAGCCCTTGGACAGGGGTTTGGGAGCAGTACTTC.

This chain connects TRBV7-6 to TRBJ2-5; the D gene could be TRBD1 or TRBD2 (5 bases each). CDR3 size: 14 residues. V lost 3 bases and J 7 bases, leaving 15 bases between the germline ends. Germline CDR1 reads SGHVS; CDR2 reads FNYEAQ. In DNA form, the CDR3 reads TGTGCCAGCAGCTTCGACAGTCCGGCGGGGACCCAGTACTTC. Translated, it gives CASSFDSPAGTQYF.

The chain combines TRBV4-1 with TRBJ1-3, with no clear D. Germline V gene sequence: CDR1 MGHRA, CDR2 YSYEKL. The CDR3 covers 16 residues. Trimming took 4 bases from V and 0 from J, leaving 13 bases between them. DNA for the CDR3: TGCGCCAGCAGCCCGCTTACTAGGTCCTCTGGAAACACCATATATTTT. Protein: CASSPLTRSSGNTIYF.

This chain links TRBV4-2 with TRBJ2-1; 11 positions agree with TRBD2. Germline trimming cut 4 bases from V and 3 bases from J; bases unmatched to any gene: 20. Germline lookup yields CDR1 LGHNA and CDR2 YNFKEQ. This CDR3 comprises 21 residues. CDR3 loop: CASSLKGTSGSAYPFYNEQFF. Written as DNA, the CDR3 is TGTGCCAGCAGCCTCAAGGGAACTAGCGGGAGCGCCTACCCCTTCTACAATGAGCAGTTCTTC.

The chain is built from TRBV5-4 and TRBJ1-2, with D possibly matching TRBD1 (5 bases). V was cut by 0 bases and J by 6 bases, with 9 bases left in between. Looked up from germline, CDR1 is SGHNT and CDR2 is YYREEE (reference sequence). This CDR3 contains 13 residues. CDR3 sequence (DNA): TGTGCCAGCAGCTTGGAGAGGGGTGATGGCTACACCTTC. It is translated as CASSLERGDGYTF. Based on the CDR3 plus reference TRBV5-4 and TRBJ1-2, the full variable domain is ETGVTQSPTHLIKTRGQQVTLRCSSQSGHNTVSWYQQALGQGPQFIFQYYREEENGRGNFPPRFSGLQFPNYSSELNVNALELDDSALYLCASSLERGDGYTFGSGTRLTVV.

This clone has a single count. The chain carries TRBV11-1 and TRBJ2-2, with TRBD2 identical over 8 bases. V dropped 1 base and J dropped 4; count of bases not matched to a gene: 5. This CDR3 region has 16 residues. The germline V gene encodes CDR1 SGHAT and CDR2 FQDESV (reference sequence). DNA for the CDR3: TGTGCCAGCAGCTTAGACATGGCGGGAGGCACCGGGGAGCTGTTTTTT. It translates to CASSLDMAGGTGELFF.

CDR3 bases: TGTGCCAGCAGCTATGGTGGGGGTTTGAACACTGAAGCTTTCTTT. Protein sequence: CASSYGGGLNTEAFF. This rearrangement joins TRBV28 to TRBJ1-1; a weak D match, TRBD1 (5 bases). The CDR3 sequence is 15 residues long. Germline CDR1 MDHEN, CDR2 SYDVKM. The V and J ends lost 6 bases and 0 bases respectively, with 14 bases between them.

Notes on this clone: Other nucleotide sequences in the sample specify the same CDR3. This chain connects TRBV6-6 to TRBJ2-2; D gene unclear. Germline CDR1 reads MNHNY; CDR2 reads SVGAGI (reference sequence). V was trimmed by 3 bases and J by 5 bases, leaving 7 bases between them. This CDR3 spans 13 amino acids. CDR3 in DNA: TGTGCCAGCAGTTATCTCGGTACCGGGGAGCTGTTTTTT. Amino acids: CASSYLGTGELFF.

The CDR3 DNA is TGTGCCAGCAGTGGGACAGGGTTAAAGAACACTGAAGCTTTCTTT. Amino acids: CASSGTGLKNTEAFF. The chain has TRBV6-5 and TRBJ1-1, with 9 positions matching TRBD1. Germline V gene sequence: CDR1 MNHEY, CDR2 SVGAGI. CDR3 length: 15 residues. After removal of 5 bases from V and 1 base from J, the junction contained 5 bases not matched to a gene.

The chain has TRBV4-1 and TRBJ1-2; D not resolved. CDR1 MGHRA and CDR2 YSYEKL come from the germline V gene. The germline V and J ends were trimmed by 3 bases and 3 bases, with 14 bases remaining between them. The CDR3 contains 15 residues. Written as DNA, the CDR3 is TGCGCCAGCAGCCAGACTCGTTCTTACTACTATGGCTACACCTTC. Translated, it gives CASSQTRSYYYGYTF.

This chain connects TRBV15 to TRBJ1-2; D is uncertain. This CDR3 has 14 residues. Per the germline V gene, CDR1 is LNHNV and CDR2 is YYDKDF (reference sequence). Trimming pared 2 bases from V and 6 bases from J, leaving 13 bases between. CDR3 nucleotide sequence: TGTGCCACCAGCAGACAACAAAAGGGAAATGGCTACACCTTC. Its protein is CATSRQQKGNGYTF. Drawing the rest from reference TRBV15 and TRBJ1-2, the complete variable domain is DAMVIQNPRYQVTQFGKPVTLSCSQTLNHNVMYWYQQKSSQAPKLLFHYYDKDFNNEADTPDNFQSRRPNTSFCFLDIRSPGLGDTAMYLCATSRQQKGNGYTFGSGTRLTVV.

DNA of the CDR3: TGTGCCAGCAGCTTATTTGTATCCCAGCCCCAGCATTTT. Residues: CASSLFVSQPQHF. J is TRBJ1-5 and V is TRBV7-2; D unresolved. CDR3 length: 13 residues. Germline loops: CDR1 SGHTA, CDR2 FQGNSA. V lost 2 bases, J lost 7 bases, and 9 bases lay in between.

In DNA form, the CDR3 reads TGTGCCTGGAGGGCGAGCTCCTACGAGCAGTACTTC. Translating gives CAWRASSYEQYF. This chain connects TRBV30 to TRBJ2-5; D is unclear. The DNA matches TRBJ2-7 better at its end, which makes the J call doubtful. Germline CDR1 is GTSNPN and CDR2 is SVGIG (reference sequence). This CDR3 spans 12 amino acids.

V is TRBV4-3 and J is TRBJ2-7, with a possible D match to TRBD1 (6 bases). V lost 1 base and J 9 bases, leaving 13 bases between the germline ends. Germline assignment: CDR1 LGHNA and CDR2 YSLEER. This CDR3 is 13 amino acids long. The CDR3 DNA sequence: TGCGCCAGCAGCCAAGTCCGACAGGCGACGCAGTACTTC. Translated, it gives CASSQVRQATQYF.

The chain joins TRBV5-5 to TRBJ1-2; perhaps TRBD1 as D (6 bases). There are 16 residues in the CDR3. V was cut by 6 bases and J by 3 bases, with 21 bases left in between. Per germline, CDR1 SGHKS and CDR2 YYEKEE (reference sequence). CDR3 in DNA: TGTGCCAGCATCCCTCCTGGGGGGGCTTCTTACTATGGCTACACCTTC. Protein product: CASIPPGGASYYGYTF.

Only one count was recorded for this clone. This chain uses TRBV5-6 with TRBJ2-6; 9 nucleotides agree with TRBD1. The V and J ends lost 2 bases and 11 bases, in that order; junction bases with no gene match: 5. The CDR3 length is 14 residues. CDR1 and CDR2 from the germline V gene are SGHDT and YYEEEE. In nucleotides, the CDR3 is TGTGCCAGCAGCTTCGGGACAGGGTCCTACGTCCTGACTTTC. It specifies CASSFGTGSYVLTF.